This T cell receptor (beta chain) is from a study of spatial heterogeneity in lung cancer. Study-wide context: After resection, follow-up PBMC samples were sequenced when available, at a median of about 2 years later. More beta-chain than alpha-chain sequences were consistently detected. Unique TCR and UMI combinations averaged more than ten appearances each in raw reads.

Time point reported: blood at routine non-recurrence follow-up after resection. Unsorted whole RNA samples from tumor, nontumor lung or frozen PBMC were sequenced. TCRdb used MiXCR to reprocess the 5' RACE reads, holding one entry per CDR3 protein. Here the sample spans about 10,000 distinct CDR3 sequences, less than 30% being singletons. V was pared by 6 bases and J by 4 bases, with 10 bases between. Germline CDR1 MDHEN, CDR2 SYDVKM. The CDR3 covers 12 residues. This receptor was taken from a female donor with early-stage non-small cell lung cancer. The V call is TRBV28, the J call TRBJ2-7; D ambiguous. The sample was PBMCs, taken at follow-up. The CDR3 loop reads CASRGLGYEQYF. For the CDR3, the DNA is TGTGCCAGCAGGGGATTGGGTTACGAGCAGTACTTC.